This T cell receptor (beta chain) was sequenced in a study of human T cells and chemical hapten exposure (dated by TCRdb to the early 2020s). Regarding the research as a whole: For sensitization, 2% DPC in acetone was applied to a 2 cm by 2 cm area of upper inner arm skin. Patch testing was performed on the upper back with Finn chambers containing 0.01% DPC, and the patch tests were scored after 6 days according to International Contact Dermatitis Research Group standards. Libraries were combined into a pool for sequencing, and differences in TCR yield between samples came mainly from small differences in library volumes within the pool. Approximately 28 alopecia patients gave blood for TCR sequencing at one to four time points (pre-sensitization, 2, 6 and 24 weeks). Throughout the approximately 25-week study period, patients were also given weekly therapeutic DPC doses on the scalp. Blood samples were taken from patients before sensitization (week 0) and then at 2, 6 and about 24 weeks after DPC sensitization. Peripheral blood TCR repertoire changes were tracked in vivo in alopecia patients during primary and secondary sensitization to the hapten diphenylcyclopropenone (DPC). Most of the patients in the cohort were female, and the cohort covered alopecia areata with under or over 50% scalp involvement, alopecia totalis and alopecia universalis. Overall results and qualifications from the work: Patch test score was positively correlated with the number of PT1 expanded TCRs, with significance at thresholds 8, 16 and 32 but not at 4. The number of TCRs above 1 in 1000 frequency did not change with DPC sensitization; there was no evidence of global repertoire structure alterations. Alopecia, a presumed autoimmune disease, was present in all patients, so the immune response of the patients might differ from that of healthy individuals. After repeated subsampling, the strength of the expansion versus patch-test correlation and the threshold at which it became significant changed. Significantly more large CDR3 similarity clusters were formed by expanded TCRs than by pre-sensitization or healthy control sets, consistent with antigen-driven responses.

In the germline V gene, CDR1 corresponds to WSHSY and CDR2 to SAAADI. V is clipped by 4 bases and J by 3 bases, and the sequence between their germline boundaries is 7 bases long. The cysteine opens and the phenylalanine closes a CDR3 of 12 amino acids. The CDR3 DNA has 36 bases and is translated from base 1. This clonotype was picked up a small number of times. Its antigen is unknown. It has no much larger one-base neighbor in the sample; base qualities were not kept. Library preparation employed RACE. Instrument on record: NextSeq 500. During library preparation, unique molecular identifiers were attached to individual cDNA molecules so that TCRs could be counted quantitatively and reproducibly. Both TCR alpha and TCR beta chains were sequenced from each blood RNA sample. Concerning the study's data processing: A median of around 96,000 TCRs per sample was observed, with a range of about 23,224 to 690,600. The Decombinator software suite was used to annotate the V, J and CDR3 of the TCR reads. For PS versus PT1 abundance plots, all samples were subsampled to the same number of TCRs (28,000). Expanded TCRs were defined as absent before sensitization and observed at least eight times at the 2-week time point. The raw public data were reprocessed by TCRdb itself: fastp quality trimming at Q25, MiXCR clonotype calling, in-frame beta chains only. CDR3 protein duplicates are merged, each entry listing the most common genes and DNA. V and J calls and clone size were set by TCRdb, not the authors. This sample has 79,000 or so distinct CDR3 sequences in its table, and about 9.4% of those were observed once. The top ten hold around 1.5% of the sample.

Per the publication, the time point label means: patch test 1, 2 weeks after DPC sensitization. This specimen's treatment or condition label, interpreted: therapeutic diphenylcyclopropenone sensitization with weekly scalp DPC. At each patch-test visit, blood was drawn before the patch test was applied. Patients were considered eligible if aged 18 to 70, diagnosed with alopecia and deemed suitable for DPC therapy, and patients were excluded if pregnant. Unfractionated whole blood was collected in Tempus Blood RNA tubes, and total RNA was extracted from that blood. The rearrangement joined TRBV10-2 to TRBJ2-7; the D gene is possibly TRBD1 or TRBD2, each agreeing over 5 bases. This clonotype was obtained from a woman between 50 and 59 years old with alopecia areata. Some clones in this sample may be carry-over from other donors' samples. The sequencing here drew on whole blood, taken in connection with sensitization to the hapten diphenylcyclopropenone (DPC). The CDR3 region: CASSGDVYEQYF. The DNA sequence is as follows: TGCGCCAGCAGTGGGGACGTCTACGAGCAGTACTTC.